The table lists the clone carrying this TCR beta chain with a few counts. Seattle-derived patients entered the study during active infection and were followed longitudinally. The data stem from a study of blood T cell repertoires in COVID-19. In the authors' workflow: Reference gene primer amplification yielded estimated nucleated cell counts. Assay: immunoSEQ multiplex PCR; the TCRdb copy retains only in-frame clones and omits some. D and trimming come from the DNA, and the V and J calls and clone size come from that table. The sample includes 200,000 to 250,000 clones, more than 85% seen only once; the top ten take roughly 10%. Trimming took 6 bases from V and 12 from J; bases not matched to a gene: 10. CDR3 length: 14 amino acids. Germline CDR1 and CDR2: WNHNN and SYGVQD (reference sequence).

The receptor's source is a woman aged 50 to 65 with COVID-19, enrolled during active disease. The chain is built from TRBV10-1 and TRBJ1-6, with 8 bases that match TRBD1. Sequenced: peripheral blood. The chain's CDR3 is CASSPTGGRGPLHF. The CDR3 nucleotides read TGCGCCAGCAGCCCAACAGGGGGACGAGGACCCCTCCACTTT.